This T cell receptor beta chain was sequenced for a study of shared clonotypes between healthy human individuals. About the research overall: There were three CD4 naive, three CD4 memory, two CD8 naive and one CD8 memory plates per donor. General observations from the study: In a few donors, around 5.5% of naive CD4 clonotypes appeared in common.

In the case of this clone: Its target is unknown.

Sorted-subset replicate PCRs used around 220 ng DNA, approximately 33,000 T cell genomes. Method: immunoSEQ multiplex PCR; TCRdb's copy keeps in-frame clones and lacks some. The table shows 2 million or so clones, with 85% to 95% occurring only once. The V and J ends lost 7 bases and 6 bases, in that order; junction bases with no gene match: 9. Germline loops: CDR1 SGHRS, CDR2 YFSETQ. This CDR3 comprises 14 residues. Researchers partitioned CD4+ cells into CD45RA+ naive and CD45RA-negative memory subsets. The sequenced sample consisted of naive CD4+ T cells sorted from blood. Stated subset: CD45RA+ positively selected. The receptor was derived from a man between 18 and 29 years old in good health. The chain couples TRBV5-1 to TRBJ2-3; TRBD2 matches at 9 bases. The CDR3 nucleotides read TGCGCCAGCTCGGCGGGAGGGCTTGGGGATACGCAGTATTTT. Protein product: CASSAGGLGDTQYF.